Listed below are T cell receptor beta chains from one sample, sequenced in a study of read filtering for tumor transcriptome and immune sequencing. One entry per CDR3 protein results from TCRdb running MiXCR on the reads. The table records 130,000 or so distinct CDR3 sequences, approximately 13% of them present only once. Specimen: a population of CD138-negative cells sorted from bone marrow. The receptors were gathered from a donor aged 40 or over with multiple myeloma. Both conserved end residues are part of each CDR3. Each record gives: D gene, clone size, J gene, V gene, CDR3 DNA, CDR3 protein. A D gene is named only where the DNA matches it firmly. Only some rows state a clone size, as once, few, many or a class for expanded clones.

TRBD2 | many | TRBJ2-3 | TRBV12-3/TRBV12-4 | TGTGCCAGCAGGCTAGCGGGAGGGGGAGATACGCAGTATTTT | CASRLAGGGDTQYF
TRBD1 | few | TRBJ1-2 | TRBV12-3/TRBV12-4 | TGTGCCAGCAGTCTTGACAGGGATGCGCGTGATGGCTACACCTTC | CASSLDRDARDGYTF
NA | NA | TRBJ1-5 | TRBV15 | TGTGCCACCAGCAGAGATGGCAGCAATCAGCCCCAGCATTTT | CATSRDGSNQPQHF
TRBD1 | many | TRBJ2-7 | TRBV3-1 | TGTGCCAGCAGCCAAGGTACCGGGACAGGATACGAGCAGTACTTC | CASSQGTGTGYEQYF
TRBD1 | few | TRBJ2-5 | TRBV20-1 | TGCAGTGCGAGGGACAGGGAAGAGACCCAGTACTTC | CSARDREETQYF
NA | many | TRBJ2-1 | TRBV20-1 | TGCAGTGCTAGATCTGCGGGCCTCCGCGCCAATGAGCAGTTCTTC | CSARSAGLRANEQFF
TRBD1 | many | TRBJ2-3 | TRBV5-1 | TGCGCCAGCAGCCTGGGGACAGGGGGAACGGCAGATACGCAGTATTTT | CASSLGTGGTADTQYF
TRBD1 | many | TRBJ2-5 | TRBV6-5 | TGTGCCAGCAGTTACTCGGTGGACAGGGTTTTAGAGACCCAGTACTTC | CASSYSVDRVLETQYF
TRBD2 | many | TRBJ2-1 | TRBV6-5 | TGTGCCAGCAGGCGCACTAGCGGGAGAGTTGAGCAGTTCTTC | CASRRTSGRVEQFF
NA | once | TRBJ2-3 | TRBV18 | TGTGCCAGCTCACCCACAGGAACCACAGATACGCAGTATTTT | CASSPTGTTDTQYF
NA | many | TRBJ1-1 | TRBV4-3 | TGCGCCAGCAGCCCCTCACGGGTCATGAACACTGAAGCTTTCTTT | CASSPSRVMNTEAFF
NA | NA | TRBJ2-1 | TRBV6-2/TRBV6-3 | TGTGCCAGCAGTTACATTTCGGCTTTTTACAATGAGCAGTTCTTC | CASSYISAFYNEQFF
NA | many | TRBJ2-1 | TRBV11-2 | TGTGCCAGCAGCCGGACGTCGGGAAACTCCTACAATGAGCAGTTCTTC | CASSRTSGNSYNEQFF
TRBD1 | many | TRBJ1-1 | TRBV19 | TGTGCCAGTAGTAGTGGCCGGGACAGGGTCTCTGAAGCTTTCTTT | CASSSGRDRVSEAFF
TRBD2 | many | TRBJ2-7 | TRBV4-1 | TGCGCCAGCAGCCAGCTAGCGGGAGACTACGAGCAGTACTTC | CASSQLAGDYEQYF
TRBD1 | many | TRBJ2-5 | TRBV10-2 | TGCGCCAGCAGTGAGATGGGACAGGACCGAGAGACCCAGTACTTC | CASSEMGQDRETQYF
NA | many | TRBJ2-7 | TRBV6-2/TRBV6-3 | TGTGCCAGCCGTCGGGCGACACAGGGAGCCCCCTACGAGCAGTACTTC | CASRRATQGAPYEQYF
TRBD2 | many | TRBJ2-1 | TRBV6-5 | TGTGCCAGCAGTTACTTAGCGGGAGGATCCTACAATGAGCAGTTCTTC | CASSYLAGGSYNEQFF
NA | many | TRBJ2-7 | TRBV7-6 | TGTGCCAGCAGCCCCGGCGTAGCGGTCTACGAGCAGTACTTC | CASSPGVAVYEQYF
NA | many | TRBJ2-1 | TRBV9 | TGTGCCAGCAACCGGGACAACTACAATGAGCAGTTCTTC | CASNRDNYNEQFF
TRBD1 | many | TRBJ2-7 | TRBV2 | TGTGCCAGCAGTTTATTCAGGGGGCGCCCGGACGAGCAGTACTTC | CASSLFRGRPDEQYF
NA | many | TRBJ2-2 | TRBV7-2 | TGTGCCAGCAGCTCCGATGCTTCGAACACCGGGGAGCTGTTTTTT | CASSSDASNTGELFF
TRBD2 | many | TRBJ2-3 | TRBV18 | TGTGCCAGCTCACCACGGGCAATAGCGGGAGTGGTCGGCACAGATACGCAGTATTTT | CASSPRAIAGVVGTDTQYF
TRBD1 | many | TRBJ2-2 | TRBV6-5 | TGTGCCAGCAGTTACTCGGGCAGGGGGCAGGACACCGGGGAGCTGTTTTTT | CASSYSGRGQDTGELFF
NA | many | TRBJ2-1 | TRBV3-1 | TGTGCCAGCAGCCAACAAACGGTCAATGAGCAGTTCTTC | CASSQQTVNEQFF
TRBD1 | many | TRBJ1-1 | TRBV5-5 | TGTGCCAGCAGCTGGAGGGACAGGGGGAACACTGAAGCTTTCTTT | CASSWRDRGNTEAFF
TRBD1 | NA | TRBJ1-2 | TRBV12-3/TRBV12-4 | TGTGCCAGCAGCCAGAACAGGGGGCGCCGCTATGGCTACACCTTC | CASSQNRGRRYGYTF
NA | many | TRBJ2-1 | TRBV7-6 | TGTGCCAGCAGCTTAGAGGACCTACCAAACAATGAGCAGTTCTTC | CASSLEDLPNNEQFF
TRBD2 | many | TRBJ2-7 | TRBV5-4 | TGTGCCAGCAGCTTGGCGCAGCGGGAAACCACCGAGCAGTACTTC | CASSLAQRETTEQYF
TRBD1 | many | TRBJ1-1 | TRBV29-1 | TGCAGCGGGGGACAGGGGCACACTGAAGCTTTCTTT | CSGGQGHTEAFF
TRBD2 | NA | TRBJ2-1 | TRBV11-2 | TGTGCCAGCAGCTTTTGGTCTAGCGGAAGCTCCTACAATGAGCAGTTCTTC | CASSFWSSGSSYNEQFF